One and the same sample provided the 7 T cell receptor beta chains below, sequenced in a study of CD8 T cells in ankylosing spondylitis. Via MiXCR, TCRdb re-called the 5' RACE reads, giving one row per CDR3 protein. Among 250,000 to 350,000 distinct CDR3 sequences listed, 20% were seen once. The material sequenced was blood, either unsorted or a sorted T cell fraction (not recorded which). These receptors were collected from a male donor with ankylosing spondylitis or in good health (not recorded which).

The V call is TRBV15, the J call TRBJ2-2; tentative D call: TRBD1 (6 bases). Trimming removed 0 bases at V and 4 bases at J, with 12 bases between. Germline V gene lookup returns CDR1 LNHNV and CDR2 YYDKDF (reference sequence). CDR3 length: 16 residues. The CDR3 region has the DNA TGTGCCACCAGCAGAGAGACAGGTCATGCCACCGGGGAGCTGTTTTTT. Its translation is CATSRETGHATGELFF.

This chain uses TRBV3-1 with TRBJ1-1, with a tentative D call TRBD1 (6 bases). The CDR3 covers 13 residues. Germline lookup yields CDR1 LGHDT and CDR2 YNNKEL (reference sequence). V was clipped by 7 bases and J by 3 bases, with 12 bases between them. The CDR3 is CASTQGSHTEAFF. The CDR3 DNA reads TGTGCCAGCACACAGGGATCCCACACTGAAGCTTTCTTT.

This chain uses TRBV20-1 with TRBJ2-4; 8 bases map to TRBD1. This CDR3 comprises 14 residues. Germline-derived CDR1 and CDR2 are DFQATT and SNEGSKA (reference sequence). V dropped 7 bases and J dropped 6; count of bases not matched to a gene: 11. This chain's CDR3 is CSGAGTGLSNIQYF. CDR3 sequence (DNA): TGCAGTGGAGCTGGGACAGGACTTTCAAACATTCAGTACTTC.

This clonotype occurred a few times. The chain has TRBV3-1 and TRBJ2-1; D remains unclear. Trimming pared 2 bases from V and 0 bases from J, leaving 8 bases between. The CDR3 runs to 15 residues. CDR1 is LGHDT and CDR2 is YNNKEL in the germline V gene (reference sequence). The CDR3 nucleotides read TGTGCCAGCAGCCAAAGCGTAAGCTCCTACAATGAGCAGTTCTTC. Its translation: CASSQSVSSYNEQFF.

DNA of the CDR3: TGTGCCAGCAGTTATGGACAGACCGGGGAGCTGTTTTTT. It yields the protein CASSYGQTGELFF. The rearrangement uses TRBV6-5 and TRBJ2-2, with D possibly TRBD1 on 6 matching bases. Trimming left V 3 bases short and J 5 bases short, with 7 bases between. CDR1 is MNHEY and CDR2 is SVGAGI in the germline V gene. CDR3 size: 13 residues.

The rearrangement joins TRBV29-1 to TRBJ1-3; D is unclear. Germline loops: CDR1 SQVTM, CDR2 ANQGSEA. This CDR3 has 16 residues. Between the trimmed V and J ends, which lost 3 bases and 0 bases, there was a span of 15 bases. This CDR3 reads CSVDLPGVSSGNTIYF. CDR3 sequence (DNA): TGCAGCGTTGACCTCCCCGGGGTCTCCTCTGGAAACACCATATATTTT.

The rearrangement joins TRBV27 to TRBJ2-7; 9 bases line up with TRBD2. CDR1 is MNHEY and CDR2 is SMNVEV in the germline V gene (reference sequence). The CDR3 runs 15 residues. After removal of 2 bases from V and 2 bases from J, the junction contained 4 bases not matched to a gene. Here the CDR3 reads CASSLGASGAYEQYV. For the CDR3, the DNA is TGTGCCAGCAGTTTAGGGGCTAGCGGGGCCTACGAGCAGTACGTC.